This TCR beta chain was documented in a study of CD8 T cells in Susac syndrome. RNA totalling about 0.5 to 1 ug underwent reverse transcription with random hexamers. One entry per CDR3 protein results from TCRdb running MiXCR on the immunoSEQ multiplex PCR reads. The sample lists about 430,000 distinct CDR3 sequences; around 85% were seen once. After removal of 4 bases from V and 0 bases from J, the junction contained 8 bases not matched to a gene. The germline V gene has CDR1 MNHEY and CDR2 SVGAGI. This CDR3 has 16 amino acids. The sequencing input was CD8+ T cells from PBMCs. This receptor was identified in a human donor with multiple sclerosis. This chain uses TRBV6-5 with TRBJ1-2, with 7 bases that match TRBD1. The CDR3: CASSLPRQGSNYGYTF. The CDR3 DNA follows: TGTGCCAGCAGTTTACCGCGACAGGGTTCTAACTATGGCTACACCTTC.